This entry is about one T cell receptor beta chain. Its antigen remains unknown. The CDR3 extends over 14 amino acids. From germline, CDR1 is MDHEN and CDR2 SYDVKM. V lost 5 bases, J lost 3 bases, and 6 bases stayed unmatched. This sample is part of a study of read filtering for tumor transcriptome and immune sequencing. Whole-study context: Per sample, TCR-region reads ranged about 3.5 to 11 million by IR-seq, 85 to 1273 by RNA-seq.

From 400 to 450 ng of RNA, a library with molecular barcoded alpha/delta and beta/gamma adaptors was made. Via MiXCR, TCRdb re-called the reads, giving one row per CDR3 protein. The repertoire holds fewer than 50,000 distinct CDR3 sequences, with 13% as singletons. Overall study findings and caveats: The CD138-negative fraction was mixed bone marrow immune cells, not pure T cells.

This TCR was sampled from a donor aged 40 or older with multiple myeloma. The chain recombines TRBV28 with TRBJ1-1, with 7 bases fitting TRBD1. Source material: a population of CD138-negative cells sorted from bone marrow. CDR3: CASSDRERDTEAFF. DNA for the CDR3: TGTGCCAGCAGTGACAGGGAGAGGGACACTGAAGCTTTCTTT. The whole variable domain, remainder taken from reference TRBV28 and TRBJ1-1, is DVKVTQSSRYLVKRTGEKVFLECVQDMDHENMFWYRQDPGLGLRLIYFSYDVKMKEKGDIPEGYSVSREKKERFSLILESASTNQTSMYLCASSDRERDTEAFFGQGTRLTVV.